The 22 T cell receptor beta chains below come from one sample, sequenced in a study of radiation and T cells in renal cell carcinoma. Clones were read by immunoSEQ multiplex PCR, and TCRdb kept only the in-frame ones, dropping some. This table has tens of thousands of clones, 78% appearing once. Time point indicated: baseline pretreatment blood. Treatment reported: 15 Gy SBRT to primary tumor, nephrectomy 4 weeks later. Specimen: blood, collected from a patient whose treatment included radiotherapy and nephrectomy. Receptors were obtained from a man between 60 and 75 years old with renal cell carcinoma.

The gene calls are TRBV6-4 and TRBJ1-1; the match to TRBD1 covers 8 bases. CDR3 length: 15 residues. V shed 5 bases and J 2 bases; nucleotides not matched to a gene: 7. CDR1 is MRHNA and CDR2 is SNTAGT in the germline V gene. For the CDR3, the DNA is TGTGCCAGCAGTTCTTCCCCAGGGGGCAACACTGAAGCTTTCTTT. Translating it yields CASSSSPGGNTEAFF.

The chain couples TRBV6-5 to TRBJ2-2, with D perhaps given as TRBD1 or TRBD2 (6 bases each). The ends were cut back, 5 bases at V and 6 bases at J, with 13 bases in the middle. The CDR3 is 14 amino acids. Germline V gene lookup returns CDR1 MNHEY and CDR2 SVGAGI. CDR3 sequence reads: CASSTHRGAGELFF. The CDR3 DNA is TGTGCCAGCAGTACACATAGGGGGGCCGGGGAGCTGTTTTTT.

This clone was seen a few times. The chain carries TRBV5-1 and TRBJ2-3; the D is unclear. This CDR3 comprises 16 residues. V dropped 4 bases and J dropped 1 base, with 16 bases sitting between them. Germline CDR1 SGHRS, CDR2 YFSETQ. CDR3 nucleotides: TGCGCCAGCAGCCAACACGGCCCCTTGGGCACAGATACGCAGTATTTT. Encoded protein: CASSQHGPLGTDTQYF.

This chain's CDR3 is CASSSIAGGNAEQFF. CDR3 DNA: TGTGCCAGCAGTTCAATAGCGGGAGGGAACGCGGAGCAGTTCTTC. This chain joins TRBV27 and TRBJ2-1, with 11 positions matching TRBD2. The CDR3 runs to 15 residues. CDR1 is MNHEY and CDR2 is SMNVEV in the germline V gene (reference sequence). V shed 4 bases, J shed 10 bases, and the junction held 9 bases outside the gene matches.

This rearrangement joins TRBV19 to TRBJ2-1; 15 bases fit TRBD2. The germline V gene encodes CDR1 LNHDA and CDR2 SQIVND (reference sequence). The V and J ends lost 2 bases and 9 bases, in that order; junction bases with no gene match: 8. CDR3 length: 17 residues. The CDR3 sequence is CASSIRRTSGGAGEQFF. The CDR3 DNA reads as TGTGCCAGTAGTATAAGAAGGACTAGCGGGGGGGCCGGTGAGCAGTTCTTC.

This sequence joins TRBV9 and TRBJ1-1, with D maybe TRBD1 (6 bases). V shed 0 bases and J shed 2 bases, with 11 bases lying between them. CDR3 size: 15 residues. Germline V gene lookup returns CDR1 SGDLS and CDR2 YYNGEE. CDR3 nucleotide sequence: TGTGCCAGCAGCGTAGTGGGCAGGGGAAACACTGAAGCTTTCTTT. Protein sequence: CASSVVGRGNTEAFF.

Details on this clone: The same CDR3 can be traced to other DNA sequences in this sample. This chain connects TRBV7-9 to TRBJ2-7; TRBD2 aligns across 8 bases. This CDR3 region has 14 residues. J gave up 3 bases and V 0 bases, and 1 base lay outside the gene matches. The V gene's germline CDR1 is SEHNR and CDR2 FQNEAQ (reference sequence). In DNA form, the CDR3 reads TGTGCCAGCAGCTTAGCGGGGACTAGCTACGAGCAGTACTTC. This gives the protein CASSLAGTSYEQYF.

This chain links TRBV29-1 with TRBJ1-3; D gene unclear. This CDR3 spans 14 amino acids. Trimming shortened V by 6 bases and J by 0 bases, and 12 bases separated the two germline ends. Germline assignment: CDR1 SQVTM and CDR2 ANQGSEA. The CDR3 sequence is CSVGNPDSGNTIYF. Here the CDR3 DNA reads TGCAGCGTGGGAAATCCAGACTCTGGAAACACCATATATTTT.

There are a few counts of this clone. This chain uses TRBV7-9 with TRBJ1-5; a weak D match, TRBD1 (6 bases). The CDR3 has 18 residues. V lost 5 bases, J lost 2 bases, and 22 bases lay in between. CDR1 SEHNR and CDR2 FQNEAQ come from the germline V gene (reference sequence). The CDR3 DNA follows: TGTGCCAGCAGCCCGGGACACCTGGGGGTTGGTGGCAATCAGCCCCAGCATTTT. Residues: CASSPGHLGVGGNQPQHF.

The rearrangement joins TRBV6-1 to TRBJ1-1, with TRBD1 matching 8 bases. V gave up 2 bases and J gave up 1 base; unmatched junction bases: 9. The length of the CDR3 is 17 residues. The germline CDR1 and CDR2 sequences are MNHNS and SASEGT. The DNA for the CDR3 is TGTGCCAGCAGTGAAACCGCAGGGGACAGGAGGAACACTGAAGCTTTCTTT. It encodes CASSETAGDRRNTEAFF.

The gene calls are TRBV7-2 and TRBJ2-2; D is uncertain. Germline CDR1 reads SGHTA; CDR2 reads FQGNSA. The CDR3 contains 15 residues. Trimming cost V 6 bases and J 4 bases, with 15 bases left between them. This CDR3 reads CASSQFGPSTGELFF. The CDR3 DNA follows: TGTGCCAGCAGTCAATTCGGACCGAGCACCGGGGAGCTGTTTTTT.

The V gene is TRBV30, the J gene TRBJ2-2, with D possibly being TRBD1 or TRBD2 (6 bases each). The CDR3 contains 15 residues. Germline V gives CDR1 GTSNPN, CDR2 SVGIG (reference sequence). Trimming took off 0 bases at V and 5 bases at J, with 13 bases between the two ends. The DNA of the CDR3 is TGTGCCTGGAGTGTCTCGGGGGCGCAAACCGGGGAGCTGTTTTTT. This translates into CAWSVSGAQTGELFF. Full variable domain (missing parts from reference TRBV30 and TRBJ2-2): SQTIHQWPATLVQPVGSPLSLECTVEGTSNPNLYWYRQAAGRGLQLLFYSVGIGQISSEVPQNLSASRPQDRQFILSSKKLLLSDSGFYLCAWSVSGAQTGELFFGEGSRLTVL.

The chain joins TRBV7-9 to TRBJ2-2; D is unresolved. V gave up 6 bases and J gave up 4 bases, with 18 bases separating them. In germline, CDR1 is SEHNR, CDR2 FQNEAQ (reference sequence). The length of the CDR3 is 16 residues. The CDR3 nucleotides read TGTGCCAGCAGTAAAGGAGAGACTCTTATCACCGGGGAGCTGTTTTTT. Its protein is CASSKGETLITGELFF.

This rearrangement joins TRBV11-2 to TRBJ2-2, with 8 bases lining up with TRBD2. V lost 5 bases to trimming and J lost 1 base; unmatched junction nucleotides: 3. The CDR3 spans 15 residues. Germline loops: CDR1 SGHAT, CDR2 FQNNGV. The CDR3: CASSPLAVNTGELFF. For the CDR3, the DNA is TGTGCCAGCAGCCCACTAGCGGTGAACACCGGGGAGCTGTTTTTT. Full variable domain (rest looked up from reference TRBV11-2 and TRBJ2-2): EAGVAQSPRYKIIEKRQSVAFWCNPISGHATLYWYQQILGQGPKLLIQFQNNGVVDDSQLPKDRFSAERLKGVDSTLKIQPAKLEDSAVYLCASSPLAVNTGELFFGEGSRLTVL.

The J gene is TRBJ1-1, the V gene TRBV29-1, with D unclear. The germline V and J ends were trimmed by 2 bases and 1 base, with 2 bases remaining between them. The CDR3 covers 11 residues. Germline loops: CDR1 SQVTM, CDR2 ANQGSEA. The CDR3 nucleotides are TGCAGCGTTGAATGGAACACTGAAGCTTTCTTT. It specifies CSVEWNTEAFF.

The chain is built from TRBV29-1 and TRBJ2-1; no clear D gene. This CDR3 is built from 10 residues. Per germline, CDR1 SQVTM and CDR2 ANQGSEA. The V end was cut by 0 bases, the J end by 8 bases, with 2 bases between. DNA of the CDR3: TGCAGCGTTGAAGATGATGAGCAGTTCTTC. Protein product: CSVEDDEQFF.

The V and J genes are TRBV29-1 and TRBJ2-3, with 11 bases lining up with TRBD2. There are 19 residues in the CDR3. With 0 bases clipped from V and 1 base from J, the junction kept 12 bases outside the gene matches. Per the germline V gene, CDR1 is SQVTM and CDR2 is ANQGSEA. The CDR3 protein is CSVEETTSGSWPGTDTQYF. CDR3 sequence (DNA): TGCAGCGTTGAAGAAACTACTAGCGGGAGCTGGCCTGGCACAGATACGCAGTATTTT.

The V gene is TRBV28, the J gene TRBJ2-7, with D tentatively TRBD1 (6 bases). The CDR3 totals 12 residues. Germline V lookup: CDR1 MDHEN, CDR2 SYDVKM. The V and J ends lost 5 bases and 2 bases respectively, with 7 bases between them. The CDR3 loop reads CASSTGTYEQYV. The CDR3 DNA is TGTGCCAGCAGTACAGGGACCTACGAGCAGTACGTC.

This clone was seen once. J is TRBJ2-5 and V is TRBV30; D assignment may be TRBD1 or TRBD2 (7 bases each). The germline gives CDR1 GTSNPN, CDR2 SVGIG (reference sequence). The CDR3 runs 17 residues. The germline V and J ends were trimmed by 0 bases and 5 bases, with 22 bases remaining between them. In DNA form, the CDR3 reads TGTGCCTGGAGTGTACGGGTGGGGAGGGGGCTCACCGAGACCCAGTACTTC. This codes for CAWSVRVGRGLTETQYF.

V gene TRBV5-1 combines with J gene TRBJ2-7; 7 bases align to TRBD2. The ends lost 5 bases at V and 4 bases at J; junction bases unmatched: 6. This CDR3 comprises 13 residues. Germline CDR1 reads SGHRS; CDR2 reads YFSETQ. CDR3 region: CASRLAEDYEQYV. The CDR3 region has the DNA TGCGCCAGCAGGCTAGCGGAGGATTACGAGCAGTACGTC.

The chain joins TRBV19 to TRBJ1-5; 8 positions match TRBD1. The germline V gene encodes CDR1 LNHDA and CDR2 SQIVND (reference sequence). V gave up 6 bases and J gave up 1 base; unmatched junction bases: 8. This CDR3 contains 16 residues. The CDR3: CASSSTGGGSNQPQHF. CDR3 nucleotides: TGTGCCAGTAGCAGTACAGGGGGTGGAAGCAATCAGCCCCAGCATTTT.

The chain combines TRBV6-1 with TRBJ1-3; D is unresolved. The CDR3 contains 13 residues. The V gene lost 10 bases and the J gene lost 2 bases, with 12 bases spanning the gap. Germline V gene sequence: CDR1 MNHNS, CDR2 SASEGT. The CDR3 is CAIRTVTGNTIYF. In DNA, the CDR3 is TGTGCCATCAGGACTGTCACTGGAAACACCATATATTTT.